This T cell receptor beta chain was observed in a study of shared clonotypes between healthy human individuals. The assay was immunoSEQ multiplex PCR, and TCRdb's table has in-frame clones only and misses some. This table holds fewer than 1 million clones, approximately 97% found once. The V gene end was trimmed by 6 bases and the J gene end by 4 bases; junction bases not matched to a gene: 11. CDR3 length: 15 residues. Germline V CDR1 and CDR2: KGHSH, LQKENI. Naive CD8 isolation took CD45RO-negative cells positively selected for CCR7 and excluded terminally differentiated effector memory CD45RA+ cells.

The sample taken for sequencing was naive CD8+ T cells sorted from blood. This sequence was found in a man aged 25-45 years in good health. The V gene is TRBV18, the J gene TRBJ1-2, with 7 bases lining up with TRBD1. This CDR3 is CASSIPEGAAYGYTF. The CDR3, as DNA: TGTGCCAGCTCCATCCCCGAGGGGGCGGCCTATGGCTACACCTTC.